This record concerns one T cell receptor (beta chain) sequence. Profiling relied on immunoSEQ multiplex PCR, and the TCRdb table lists in-frame clones only, not all of them. Among around 230,000 clones, around 90% were seen once, and the ten largest hold around 10%. This entry comes from a study of blood T cell repertoires in COVID-19. The germline CDR1 and CDR2 sequences are SGDLS and YYNGEE. The CDR3 has 17 amino acids. J gave up 2 bases and V 3 bases, and 9 bases lay outside the gene matches. The sample comprised PBMCs or T cells enriched from blood (not recorded which). The chain combines TRBV9 with TRBJ2-5, with 11 bases that match TRBD2. The TCR comes from a man between 18 and 29 years old with acute COVID-19. CDR3 sequence: CASSAGVAGGPQETQYF. In DNA, the CDR3 is TGTGCCAGCAGCGCCGGGGTAGCGGGAGGGCCTCAAGAGACCCAGTACTTC.